One T cell receptor beta chain is described in this entry. The data originate from a study of identifying expanded T cells in peripheral blood. Germline loops: CDR1 SGHTA, CDR2 FQGTGA. V gave up 5 bases and J gave up 7 bases; unmatched junction bases: 5. The CDR3 totals 13 residues. The data were produced by immunoSEQ multiplex PCR, yet TCRdb's version contains in-frame clones alone and is incomplete. The sample has some 75,000 clones; 85% to 90% are singletons. This TCR came from a person aged 18 to 75 in good health. The sequenced sample consisted of blood. This chain connects TRBV7-3 to TRBJ1-5; 7 positions agree with TRBD1. CDR3 loop: CASSRDSEQPQHF. In DNA, the CDR3 is TGTGCCAGCAGCCGGGACAGTGAACAGCCCCAGCATTTT.